What follows are 18 T cell receptor beta chains derived from one specimen sequenced in a study of cytomegalovirus exposure and HLA in healthy donors. Amplification used 60 Vbeta primers and 13 Jbeta primers. TCRdb's copy holds only in-frame clones and misses some; the assay was immunoSEQ multiplex PCR. The sample contains 100,000 to 150,000 clones, 15% to 20% of which appear only once. What was sequenced was PBMCs. These receptors originate from a female donor in good health and CMV-seropositive.

The chain joins TRBV5-1 to TRBJ1-4; D is unclear. Germline CDR1 is SGHRS and CDR2 is YFSETQ. V lost 1 base to trimming and J lost 1 base, with 5 bases between them. This CDR3 region has 14 residues. In DNA, the CDR3 is TGCGCCAGCAGCTTGTACGGAACTAATGAAAAACTGTTTTTT. This encodes CASSLYGTNEKLFF.

This chain links TRBV28 with TRBJ1-6; TRBD1 agrees at 10 bases. The CDR3 sequence is 16 residues long. V dropped 6 bases and J dropped 7; count of bases not matched to a gene: 9. The germline V gene encodes CDR1 MDHEN and CDR2 SYDVKM. CDR3 protein: CASRVWPGQGNSPLHF. The CDR3 region has the DNA TGTGCCAGCAGGGTATGGCCGGGACAGGGGAATTCACCCCTCCACTTT. The full variable domain, rest sourced from reference TRBV28 and TRBJ1-6, is DVKVTQSSRYLVKRTGEKVFLECVQDMDHENMFWYRQDPGLGLRLIYFSYDVKMKEKGDIPEGYSVSREKKERFSLILESASTNQTSMYLCASRVWPGQGNSPLHFGNGTRLTVT.

The gene calls are TRBV28 and TRBJ2-3; 9 bases line up with TRBD2. V was pared by 5 bases and J by 4 bases, with 10 bases of the junction left unmatched. CDR1 and CDR2 (germline): MDHEN, SYDVKM. This CDR3 is 16 amino acids long. The CDR3 DNA is TGTGCCAGCAGTCCCTCTGGAGCGGGAGGTGCAGATACGCAGTATTTT. Amino acid sequence: CASSPSGAGGADTQYF.

The chain is built from TRBV7-9 and TRBJ1-2; TRBD1 might be the D (5 bases). There are 16 residues in the CDR3. Germline V lookup: CDR1 SEHNR, CDR2 FQNEAQ (reference sequence). Trimming took off 2 bases at V and 5 bases at J, with 18 bases between the two ends. CDR3 sequence (DNA): TGTGCCAGCAGCTTATACGGCGGAGACAGTGTATATGGCTACACCTTC. It encodes CASSLYGGDSVYGYTF.

The chain couples TRBV18 to TRBJ1-5; 7 positions match TRBD1. V was pared by 6 bases and J by 7 bases, with 18 bases of the junction left unmatched. The CDR3 loop spans 17 amino acids. The V gene's germline CDR1 is KGHSH and CDR2 LQKENI. The CDR3 spells CASSPNIGQAGEQPQHF. CDR3 sequence (DNA): TGTGCCAGCTCGCCCAACATAGGACAGGCTGGGGAGCAGCCCCAGCATTTT.

This clone has more than one count but fewer than ten. The chain couples TRBV2 to TRBJ2-2; possibly TRBD1 for D (6 bases). The CDR3 sequence is 16 residues long. V lost 4 bases, J lost 5 bases, and 17 bases lay in between. Germline loops: CDR1 SNHLY, CDR2 FYNNEI. CDR3 sequence reads: CASSAPGFQGTGELFF. CDR3 DNA: TGTGCCAGCAGTGCCCCAGGCTTTCAGGGGACCGGGGAGCTGTTTTTT.

The genes are TRBV28 and TRBJ2-1; 9 positions match TRBD2. CDR1 and CDR2 (germline): MDHEN, SYDVKM. The CDR3 consists of 16 residues. V was pared by 2 bases and J by 7 bases, with 9 bases of the junction left unmatched. CDR3 nucleotides: TGTGCCAGCAGTTTAGTTGGGCTAGCGGGGAGGAATGAGCAGTTCTTC. Amino acids: CASSLVGLAGRNEQFF.

This chain uses TRBV11-3 with TRBJ2-1; TRBD2 agrees at 9 bases. The CDR3 is made up of 15 amino acids. V trimming: 5 bases; J trimming: 7 bases; junction bases outside the gene matches: 9. The germline V gene encodes CDR1 SGHNT and CDR2 YENEEA. The CDR3 DNA follows: TGTGCCAGCAGCCAGCGGGGGGATCCGAGAAATGAGCAGTTCTTC. Its translation: CASSQRGDPRNEQFF.

The rearrangement uses TRBV4-2 and TRBJ1-2; D gene uncertain. The CDR3 is 14 amino acids. CDR1 is LGHNA, CDR2 YNFKEQ, per germline. V dropped 0 bases and J dropped 4 bases, with 9 bases sitting between them. Here the CDR3 reads CASSQEVGSYGYTF. In nucleotides, the CDR3 is TGTGCCAGCAGCCAAGAAGTGGGGAGCTATGGCTACACCTTC.

This clone was seen a few times. The gene calls are TRBV4-3 and TRBJ1-2; no clear D. Looked up from germline, CDR1 is LGHNA and CDR2 is YSLEER. The CDR3 is 16 amino acids. Deletions cut 0 bases from V and 4 bases from J, with 15 bases between. CDR3 amino acids: CASSQEDRGLGYGYTF. CDR3 nucleotide sequence: TGCGCCAGCAGCCAAGAAGATCGAGGGTTAGGCTATGGCTACACCTTC.

This sequence joins TRBV6-5 and TRBJ2-1; D might be TRBD1 (5 bases). Germline CDR1 reads MNHEY; CDR2 reads SVGAGI. The V gene lost 0 bases and the J gene lost 5 bases, with 14 bases spanning the gap. There are 16 residues in the CDR3. CDR3: CASSYSTGHVNNEQFF. The CDR3 DNA follows: TGTGCCAGCAGTTACTCCACCGGACACGTTAACAATGAGCAGTTCTTC.

The genes are TRBV5-1 and TRBJ1-1; 12 bases align to TRBD1. The junction had 3 bases not matched to a gene; V was cut back by 3 bases and J by 0 bases. The CDR3 covers 16 residues. The V gene's germline CDR1 is SGHRS and CDR2 YFSETQ. CDR3 sequence: CASSSGQGAVNTEAFF. Written as DNA, the CDR3 is TGCGCCAGCAGCTCGGGACAGGGGGCTGTGAACACTGAAGCTTTCTTT.

V is TRBV28 and J is TRBJ2-1, with TRBD2 matching 13 bases. Per germline, CDR1 MDHEN and CDR2 SYDVKM. This CDR3 region has 19 residues. The trim removed 6 bases at V and 9 bases at J, leaving 20 bases unmatched. The DNA for the CDR3 is TGTGCCAGCAGCCTATACTTGGGACTAGCGGGACCTGAGCTTGTTGAGCAGTTCTTC. It encodes CASSLYLGLAGPELVEQFF. Combining the CDR3 with reference TRBV28 and TRBJ2-1 gives the whole variable domain DVKVTQSSRYLVKRTGEKVFLECVQDMDHENMFWYRQDPGLGLRLIYFSYDVKMKEKGDIPEGYSVSREKKERFSLILESASTNQTSMYLCASSLYLGLAGPELVEQFFGPGTRLTVL.

V usage is TRBV10-2 and J usage is TRBJ2-5, with a tentative D call TRBD1 (7 bases). Per the germline V gene, CDR1 is WSHSY and CDR2 is SAAADI. CDR3 length: 13 residues. With 7 bases removed from V and 4 bases from J, the gap between germline ends came to 13 bases. The CDR3 DNA sequence: TGCGCCAGCAACAGGGGAGGCCCAGAGACCCAGTACTTC. Amino acids: CASNRGGPETQYF.

The chain links TRBV9 to TRBJ2-6; tentative D call: TRBD2 (6 bases). Trimming removed 2 bases at V and 2 bases at J, with 8 bases between. The CDR3 sequence is 15 residues long. CDR1 is SGDLS and CDR2 is YYNGEE in the germline V gene. The CDR3 nucleotides read TGTGCCAGCAGCGTGGGAGGCCCTGGGGCCAACGTCCTGACTTTC. This gives the protein CASSVGGPGANVLTF. Together with reference TRBV9 and TRBJ2-6, the CDR3 gives the full variable domain: DSGVTQTPKHLITATGQRVTLRCSPRSGDLSVYWYQQSLDQGLQFLIQYYNGEERAKGNILERFSAQQFPDLHSELNLSSLELGDSALYFCASSVGGPGANVLTFGAGSRLTVL.

This chain connects TRBV6-5 to TRBJ2-7; tentative D call: TRBD2 (6 bases). V gave up 1 base and J gave up 2 bases, with 15 bases separating them. CDR1 MNHEY and CDR2 SVGAGI come from the germline V gene. The CDR3 covers 16 residues. The CDR3 DNA is TGTGCCAGCAGTTACTTAGTGCAGGGAGGTGCCTACGAGCAGTACTTC. Translating gives CASSYLVQGGAYEQYF.

V usage is TRBV9 and J usage is TRBJ2-1; 7 nucleotides align to TRBD2. This CDR3 is 16 amino acids long. Per germline, CDR1 SGDLS and CDR2 YYNGEE. V was clipped by 3 bases and J by 0 bases; unmatched bases: 6. The CDR3 loop is CASSELARSSYNEQFF. The DNA of the CDR3 is TGTGCCAGCAGCGAACTAGCGAGGAGCTCCTACAATGAGCAGTTCTTC.

There are a few counts of this clone. The V and J genes are TRBV7-2 and TRBJ2-5, with 14 positions matching TRBD2. CDR3 length: 19 amino acids. With 5 bases clipped from V and 0 bases from J, the junction kept 11 bases outside the gene matches. Germline V gene sequence: CDR1 SGHTA, CDR2 FQGNSA. The CDR3 DNA is TGTGCCAGCAGCCCGGGTTGGGGACTAGCGGGGGTGTACCAAGAGACCCAGTACTTC. Translating gives CASSPGWGLAGVYQETQYF. The whole variable domain, remainder taken from reference TRBV7-2 and TRBJ2-5, is GAGVSQSPSNKVTEKGKDVELRCDPISGHTALYWYRQSLGQGLEFLIYFQGNSAPDKSGLPSDRFSAERTGGSVSTLTIQRTQQEDSAVYLCASSPGWGLAGVYQETQYFGPGTRLLVL.